These 16 T cell receptor beta chains originate from one sample sequenced in a study of T cells after yellow fever vaccination. TCRdb re-analysed the 5' RACE reads in MiXCR, keeping a single row per CDR3 protein. Found here are some 220,000 distinct CDR3 sequences, 2.5% to 3.5% of them singletons; the top ten hold 3.2%. Source: CD4+ T cells sorted from PBMCs, taken 10 days after the yellow fever booster vaccination. The receptors come from a man younger than 35 who received the YFV17D yellow fever vaccine.

This clonotype was detected many times. The V and J genes are TRBV20-1 and TRBJ1-2; TRBD1 is a possible D gene (6 bases). This CDR3 comprises 12 residues. Per the germline V gene, CDR1 is DFQATT and CDR2 is SNEGSKA (reference sequence). The V end was cut by 6 bases, the J end by 2 bases, with 10 bases between. CDR3 in amino acids: CSAAQGNYGYTF. The CDR3 DNA sequence: TGCAGTGCGGCTCAGGGGAACTATGGCTACACCTTC.

The chain recombines TRBV4-1 with TRBJ2-3, with D perhaps TRBD2 (5 bases). The germline gives CDR1 MGHRA, CDR2 YSYEKL. V was pared by 0 bases and J by 2 bases, with 18 bases between. This CDR3 comprises 18 residues. The CDR3 nucleotides are TGCGCCAGCAGCCAAGAAAACGGGCTAGCACTTGACACAGATACGCAGTATTTT. Translated, it gives CASSQENGLALDTDTQYF.

This clonotype appeared a few times. The chain has TRBV10-3 and TRBJ2-3; TRBD1 matches 9 bases. From germline, CDR1 is ENHRY and CDR2 SYGVKD. CDR3 size: 17 residues. V lost 0 bases to trimming and J lost 4 bases; unmatched junction nucleotides: 8. For the CDR3, the DNA is TGTGCCATCAGTGAGTCGGGACCGGGACAGGGCCCAGATACGCAGTATTTT. It specifies CAISESGPGQGPDTQYF.

This clonotype was picked up many times. The chain couples TRBV5-1 to TRBJ2-1; the D is unclear. Germline-derived CDR1 and CDR2 are SGHRS and YFSETQ. Between the trimmed V and J ends, which lost 7 bases and 0 bases, there was a span of 11 bases. The CDR3 runs 14 residues. CDR3 loop: CASQALSSYNEQFF. CDR3 DNA: TGCGCCAGCCAGGCCCTGAGCTCCTACAATGAGCAGTTCTTC.

The sample holds a few counts of this clonotype. V usage is TRBV18 and J usage is TRBJ2-3; no clear D gene. The CDR3 contains 13 residues. V lost 3 bases to trimming and J lost 2 bases, with 6 bases between them. CDR1 and CDR2 from the germline V gene are KGHSH and LQKENI. CDR3: CASSPSVTDTQYF. The CDR3 nucleotides read TGTGCCAGCTCACCTTCTGTCACAGATACGCAGTATTTT.

The rearrangement uses TRBV29-1 and TRBJ2-3; 7 nucleotides match TRBD1. Losses at the gene ends were 8 bases for V and 5 bases for J; bases not matched to a gene: 7. CDR1 and CDR2 from the germline V gene are SQVTM and ANQGSEA. The CDR3 totals 12 residues. CDR3 in amino acids: CSTGQVGDTQYF. CDR3 DNA sequence: TGCAGCACCGGACAGGTTGGAGATACGCAGTATTTT.

This clonotype has a count of ten or more. This rearrangement joins TRBV6-2 or TRBV6-3 to TRBJ2-5; no reliable D call. The germline V gene encodes CDR1 MNHEY and CDR2 SVGEGT. Trimming took off 8 bases at V and 5 bases at J, with 12 bases between the two ends. This CDR3 has 12 residues. The CDR3 is CASSATHETQYF. CDR3 DNA sequence: TGTGCCAGCTCCGCTACGCATGAGACCCAGTACTTC.

The chain has TRBV7-2 and TRBJ2-2; D not resolved. The CDR3 is 14 amino acids. Looked up from germline, CDR1 is SGHTA and CDR2 is FQGNSA. With 1 base removed from V and 4 bases from J, the gap between germline ends came to 7 bases. CDR3 in amino acids: CASSLEHVTGELFF. The CDR3 DNA follows: TGTGCCAGCAGCTTAGAACATGTCACCGGGGAGCTGTTTTTT.

This clonotype was counted at least ten times. The chain is built from TRBV29-1 and TRBJ1-1, with no clear D. CDR1 and CDR2 from the germline V gene are SQVTM and ANQGSEA. Trimming stripped 2 bases from V and 8 bases from J, with 12 bases between. This CDR3 is 12 amino acids long. The CDR3 loop reads CSVELGGEEAFF. In nucleotides, the CDR3 is TGCAGCGTTGAATTAGGAGGAGAAGAAGCTTTCTTT. Full variable domain (remainder filled in from reference TRBV29-1 and TRBJ1-1): SAVISQKPSRDICQRGTSLTIQCQVDSQVTMMFWYRQQPGQSLTLIATANQGSEATYESGFVIDKFPISRPNLTFSTLTVSNMSPEDSSIYLCSVELGGEEAFFGQGTRLTVV.

The sample holds many counts of this clonotype. The chain couples TRBV5-1 to TRBJ2-1; D is undetermined. The CDR3 totals 12 residues. Germline CDR1 and CDR2: SGHRS and YFSETQ. With 0 bases removed from V and 8 bases from J, the gap between germline ends came to 6 bases. The CDR3 sequence is CASSLEPYEQFF. The CDR3, as DNA: TGCGCCAGCAGCTTGGAACCCTATGAGCAGTTCTTC.

The genes are TRBV15 and TRBJ2-2; 10 bases are shared with TRBD2. The CDR3 loop spans 15 amino acids. Looked up from germline, CDR1 is LNHNV and CDR2 is YYDKDF (reference sequence). The junction had 6 bases not matched to a gene; V was cut back by 3 bases and J by 8 bases. The DNA for the CDR3 is TGTGCCACCAGCAGTGTAGCGGGGGGTCTGGGGGAGCTGTTTTTT. Translated, it gives CATSSVAGGLGELFF. The full variable domain, with the rest looked up from reference TRBV15 and TRBJ2-2, is DAMVIQNPRYQVTQFGKPVTLSCSQTLNHNVMYWYQQKSSQAPKLLFHYYDKDFNNEADTPDNFQSRRPNTSFCFLDIRSPGLGDTAMYLCATSSVAGGLGELFFGEGSRLTVL.

The chain joins TRBV6-5 to TRBJ2-5, with 8 bases lining up with TRBD2. The CDR3 extends over 14 amino acids. The J segment lost 9 bases and the V segment lost 9 bases, leaving 15 bases of the junction unmatched. Germline V CDR1 and CDR2: MNHEY, SVGAGI. The CDR3 sequence: CASRGLAGPGAQYF. For the CDR3, the DNA is TGTGCCAGTCGGGGGCTAGCGGGTCCCGGAGCCCAGTACTTC.

The gene calls are TRBV13 and TRBJ2-7, with TRBD2 matching over 8 bases. J gave up 5 bases and V 2 bases, and 8 bases lay outside the gene matches. CDR1 and CDR2 from the germline V gene are PRHDT and FYEKMQ (reference sequence). The CDR3 is 15 amino acids. The CDR3 coding sequence is TGTGCCAGCAGCTTACCGGGGGGGGCAGGGAACGAGCAGTACTTC. This codes for CASSLPGGAGNEQYF.

The V call is TRBV6-1, the J call TRBJ1-1; D is undetermined. Germline CDR1 reads MNHNS; CDR2 reads SASEGT. This CDR3 contains 15 residues. Trimming pared 4 bases from V and 5 bases from J, leaving 17 bases between. The CDR3 DNA sequence: TGTGCCAGCAGTGTATCACGAGCAGCCGGTACTGAAGCTTTCTTT. Translated, it gives CASSVSRAAGTEAFF.

CDR3 region: CASSQGLITTQYF. The CDR3 nucleotides read TGTGCCAGCAGCCAAGGCCTAATAACAACGCAGTATTTT. V usage is TRBV4-2 and J usage is TRBJ2-3; D remains ambiguous. Between the trimmed V and J ends, which lost 1 base and 9 bases, there was a span of 11 bases. Per germline, CDR1 LGHNA and CDR2 YNFKEQ. CDR3 length: 13 residues.

This chain uses TRBV28 with TRBJ1-2, with D perhaps matching TRBD1 (5 bases). The V gene lost 6 bases and the J gene lost 8 bases, with 10 bases spanning the gap. There are 11 residues in the CDR3. Germline CDR1 reads MDHEN; CDR2 reads SYDVKM. This CDR3 is CASSPRGGYTF. The CDR3 nucleotides read TGTGCCAGCAGCCCCCGGGGGGGCTACACCTTC.